This T cell receptor (beta chain) was captured by sequencing in a study of T-cell reconstitution after alpha-beta-depleted transplantation in children. General study points: Newly produced T cells mostly provided counts and TCRbeta diversity after one year, as hyperexpanded clones declined. Surviving recipient T cells and intrathymic progenitors accounted for some patients' high TCRbeta diversity at day 60. Reportedly, only several hundred clones from non-depleted graft cells drove alpha-beta T-cell counts at about two months.

About this clonotype: Its antigen is still unknown.

Between the trimmed V and J ends, which lost 6 bases and 1 base, there was a span of 11 bases. The CDR3 has 13 amino acids. Germline lookup yields CDR1 SGHNT and CDR2 YYREEE (reference sequence). The library targeted TCRbeta and was prepared with unique molecular identifiers. One entry per CDR3 protein, called by TCRdb with MiXCR from the PCR reads. The sample includes a few hundred thousand distinct CDR3 sequences, roughly a tenth seen only once; the top ten take less than 9%. This clonotype was sampled from a boy under two years old with acute myeloid leukemia, due to receive a stem cell transplant. The sequencing used PBMCs, collected before TCRalphabeta/CD19-depleted stem cell transplant. V is TRBV5-4 and J is TRBJ2-7; D gene uncertain. CDR3 sequence reads: CASTKTNSYEQYF. CDR3 bases: TGTGCCAGCACCAAGACAAATTCCTACGAGCAGTACTTC.